These T cell receptor beta chains were read from a single sample in a study of shared clonotypes between healthy human individuals. Clones were read by immunoSEQ multiplex PCR, and TCRdb kept only the in-frame ones, dropping some. Of around 1,900,000 clones listed, about 94% are singletons. Sample: naive CD8+ T cells from PBMCs. These receptors came from a man aged 18 to 30 in good health. Some clones in this sample may be carry-over from other donors' samples. Each CDR3 is given with its conserved first and last residue. Part of the rows lack a size; the others show once, few, many or a class for expanded clones.

size | J | V | CDR3
once | TRBJ2-1 | TRBV13 | CASSAQGLADNEQFF
once | TRBJ2-7 | TRBV7-9 | CASSFEVAGVYEQYF
- | TRBJ1-1 | TRBV7-2 | CASSPTLNTEAFF
- | TRBJ2-1 | TRBV4-3 | CASSQGTSWYNEQFF
- | TRBJ2-7 | TRBV27 | CASSLRSGSGFYEQYF
- | TRBJ2-7 | TRBV6-5 | CASSYGRGGYEQYF
- | TRBJ2-5 | TRBV27 | CASSFDGETQYF
- | TRBJ2-7 | TRBV13 | CASSLRDSRGEQYF
- | TRBJ1-5 | TRBV19 | CASSISGTGMGNQPQHF
- | TRBJ1-4 | TRBV5-1 | CASSWDRRNEKLFF
- | TRBJ2-3 | TRBV5-4 | CASSELILAGGSTDTQYF
- | TRBJ1-3 | TRBV5-1 | CASRDGFSGSGNTIYF
- | TRBJ2-1 | TRBV19 | CASSITGGSGGSSYNEQFF
once | TRBJ2-5 | TRBV28 | CASSPLLYQETQYF
- | TRBJ2-1 | TRBV29-1 | CSVSGLAGIDYNEQFF
- | TRBJ2-7 | TRBV10-3 | CAITSPDRGSYEQYF
- | TRBJ2-1 | TRBV4-1 | CASSQAGNEQFF
- | TRBJ1-1 | TRBV13 | CASSPQGGTEAFF
- | TRBJ2-1 | TRBV10-1 | CASSEDRGNSYNEQFF
once | TRBJ2-7 | TRBV7-2 | CASSFGSVAYEQYF
- | TRBJ1-1 | TRBV28 | CASSRPPTAAVNTEAFF
- | TRBJ1-1 | TRBV29-1 | CSVELNTEAFF
- | TRBJ2-7 | TRBV5-6 | CASSFRTARFYEQYF
- | TRBJ2-7 | TRBV4-3 | CASSQSVAVGRSYEQYF
- | TRBJ1-5 | TRBV6-1 | CASSDARDQPQHF
- | TRBJ2-7 | TRBV30 | CAWGNNYEQYF